This TCR beta chain is drawn from a study of blood T cell repertoires in COVID-19. Trimming cost V 6 bases and J 3 bases, with 7 bases left between them. The CDR3 is 12 residues long. In germline, CDR1 is MNHEY, CDR2 SVGAGI. Profiling relied on immunoSEQ multiplex PCR, and the TCRdb table lists in-frame clones only, not all of them. The table has 200,000 to 300,000 clones, approximately 84% seen once; the top ten hold around 7.8%. This TCR was sampled from a human donor in a cohort sampled during active COVID-19. The specimen sequenced was peripheral blood. The chain links TRBV6-5 to TRBJ2-3, with D unclear. This CDR3 is CASSSGTDTQYF. CDR3 nucleotide sequence: TGTGCCAGCAGCTCCGGGACAGATACGCAGTATTTT.